This T cell receptor beta chain was observed in a study of a mutant IDH1 vaccine in newly diagnosed glioma. Study-level information: Initiation of the vaccine course occurred 4-6 weeks after radiotherapy alone, or alongside temozolomide cycles.

TCRdb keeps only in-frame clones here, not all; method: immunoSEQ multiplex PCR. The table lists approximately 84,000 clones, more than 80% of them singletons. This clone was found a few times. Its antigen is not known. Time point indicated: week 47, end of study. Doses comprised 300 ug of mutant IDH1 20-mer peptide each, plus topical imiquimod. This CDR3 region has 12 residues. Germline V gene data show CDR1 as SGHTA and CDR2 as FQGNSA. The V end was cut by 7 bases, the J end by 8 bases, with 11 bases between. Sequences were derived from PBMCs, sampled from a glioma patient whose treatment included an IDH1 peptide vaccine. J is TRBJ1-4 and V is TRBV7-2; possible D gene TRBD1, 6 bases. The TCR sequence derives from a middle-aged man with glioma. CDR3 amino acids: CASKGGREKLFF. CDR3 sequence (DNA): TGTGCCAGCAAGGGGGGAAGGGAAAAACTGTTTTTT.